The 21 T cell receptor beta chains reported below all come from one sample, sequenced in a study of blood T cell repertoires in COVID-19. The data were produced by immunoSEQ multiplex PCR, yet TCRdb's version contains in-frame clones alone and is incomplete. The sample has about 160,000 clones; approximately 84% are singletons. Sequenced sample: peripheral blood. These receptors all stem from a woman between 55 and 75 years old with COVID-19, enrolled during active disease.

The chain uses TRBV6-5 and TRBJ1-2; D gene ambiguous. Looked up from germline, CDR1 is MNHEY and CDR2 is SVGAGI. V dropped 2 bases and J dropped 8 bases, with 18 bases sitting between them. The length of the CDR3 is 15 residues. The CDR3 region has the DNA TGTGCCAGCAGTTACCGGGCCGGGAGAGGCTACGGCTACACCTTC. Translating gives CASSYRAGRGYGYTF.

V usage is TRBV6-1 and J usage is TRBJ1-6; D is uncertain. Trimming took off 2 bases at V and 0 bases at J, with 11 bases between the two ends. This CDR3 region has 17 residues. Germline V gene sequence: CDR1 MNHNS, CDR2 SASEGT. DNA of the CDR3: TGTGCCAGCAGTGAACGAGTAGGGAGCTCCTATAATTCACCCCTCCACTTT. This sequence encodes CASSERVGSSYNSPLHF.

Only a few counts were recorded for this clone. This chain links TRBV6-5 with TRBJ1-1; no clear D gene. Germline assignment: CDR1 MNHEY and CDR2 SVGAGI. CDR3 length equals 15 residues. The ends were cut back, 0 bases at V and 0 bases at J, with 8 bases in the middle. The CDR3 spells CASSYSHGVNTEAFF. CDR3 nucleotides: TGTGCCAGCAGTTACTCCCACGGTGTGAACACTGAAGCTTTCTTT.

The chain combines TRBV11-2 with TRBJ2-1, with 8 bases that match TRBD2. V lost 4 bases, J lost 9 bases, and 8 bases stayed unmatched. Germline V gene sequence: CDR1 SGHAT, CDR2 FQNNGV. The CDR3 spans 14 residues. The CDR3 loop reads CASSSRAGGIEQFF. The CDR3 nucleotides are TGTGCCAGCAGCTCCAGGGCGGGGGGCATTGAGCAGTTCTTC.

The CDR3 sequence: CASSFFPGGNEQFF. The DNA of the CDR3 is TGTGCCAGCAGCTTCTTCCCAGGGGGAAATGAGCAGTTCTTC. The chain links TRBV5-6 to TRBJ2-1; 7 bases align to TRBD1. This CDR3 has 14 amino acids. Trimming at V came to 2 bases and at J to 7 bases, leaving 6 bases not matched to a gene. The germline V gene encodes CDR1 SGHDT and CDR2 YYEEEE. Full variable domain (missing parts from reference TRBV5-6 and TRBJ2-1): DAGVTQSPTHLIKTRGQQVTLRCSPKSGHDTVSWYQQALGQGPQFIFQYYEEEERQRGNFPDRFSGHQFPNYSSELNVNALLLGDSALYLCASSFFPGGNEQFFGPGTRLTVL.

This sequence joins TRBV11-3 and TRBJ2-5; weak D call: TRBD1 (5 bases). With 1 base removed from V and 5 bases from J, the gap between germline ends came to 5 bases. The V gene's germline CDR1 is SGHNT and CDR2 YENEEA. The CDR3 consists of 12 residues. The DNA for the CDR3 is TGTGCCAGCAGCTTAGCAGGGGAGACCCAGTACTTC. Protein: CASSLAGETQYF.

The chain combines TRBV6-1 with TRBJ1-4, with a weak D call TRBD1 (6 bases). V lost 3 bases and J lost 6, with 14 bases in between. This CDR3 has 15 amino acids. Germline CDR1 reads MNHNS; CDR2 reads SASEGT. The CDR3 sequence is CASSDPETGHEKLFF. The CDR3 DNA sequence: TGTGCCAGCAGTGATCCGGAGACAGGACATGAAAAACTGTTTTTT.

This rearrangement joins TRBV4-1 to TRBJ1-5; D is unclear. Germline CDR1 reads MGHRA; CDR2 reads YSYEKL. V was trimmed by 1 base and J by 2 bases, leaving 9 bases between them. The CDR3 is 15 residues long. The CDR3, as DNA: TGCGCCAGCAGCCAAGGGGAGCGCGGCAATCAGCCCCAGCATTTT. It is translated as CASSQGERGNQPQHF.

This rearrangement joins TRBV7-6 to TRBJ1-1; 8 bases are shared with TRBD1. The CDR3 consists of 13 residues. J lost 3 bases, V lost 5 bases, and 2 bases had no gene match. Germline V gene data show CDR1 as SGHVS and CDR2 as FNYEAQ. The CDR3 nucleotides are TGTGCCAGCAGCGCACAGGGGGACACTGAAGCTTTCTTT. Translating it yields CASSAQGDTEAFF.

This clone was picked up one time. The J gene is TRBJ2-7, the V gene TRBV5-6; 9 positions agree with TRBD1. The CDR3 has 14 residues. Germline CDR1 SGHDT, CDR2 YYEEEE. The V gene end was trimmed by 3 bases and the J gene end by 7 bases; junction bases not matched to a gene: 8. In nucleotides, the CDR3 is TGTGCCAGCAGCTGGGGGACAGGGACGAGGGAGCAGTACTTC. Its protein is CASSWGTGTREQYF. The whole variable domain, filled in from reference TRBV5-6 and TRBJ2-7, reads DAGVTQSPTHLIKTRGQQVTLRCSPKSGHDTVSWYQQALGQGPQFIFQYYEEEERQRGNFPDRFSGHQFPNYSSELNVNALLLGDSALYLCASSWGTGTREQYFGPGTRLTVT.

The rearrangement links TRBV10-1 to TRBJ1-1; TRBD1 is a possible D gene (5 bases). The CDR3 spans 16 residues. Germline V gives CDR1 WNHNN, CDR2 SYGVQD (reference sequence). V gave up 4 bases and J gave up 5 bases, with 20 bases separating them. CDR3 region: CASSGRGSRGRTEAFF. The CDR3 DNA reads as TGCGCCAGCAGTGGCCGGGGGTCTAGGGGTAGGACTGAAGCTTTCTTT.

J is TRBJ2-7 and V is TRBV27, with 9 positions matching TRBD1. The J segment lost 0 bases and the V segment lost 4 bases, leaving 1 base of the junction unmatched. From germline, CDR1 is MNHEY and CDR2 SMNVEV (reference sequence). There are 14 residues in the CDR3. The CDR3 DNA reads TGTGCCAGCAGTTGGGGACAGGGCTCCTACGAGCAGTACTTC. Its translation: CASSWGQGSYEQYF.

This chain links TRBV7-6 with TRBJ1-3; no definite D call. This CDR3 contains 17 residues. With 5 bases removed from V and 3 bases from J, the gap between germline ends came to 20 bases. Germline CDR1 SGHVS, CDR2 FNYEAQ. The CDR3 sequence is CASSPDGGGGNGNTIYF. DNA for the CDR3: TGTGCCAGCAGCCCAGATGGTGGTGGCGGTAATGGAAACACCATATATTTT.

The chain couples TRBV6-6 to TRBJ1-4; TRBD1 matches 8 bases. In germline, CDR1 is MNHNY, CDR2 SVGAGI (reference sequence). V was clipped by 9 bases and J by 3 bases; unmatched bases: 6. The CDR3 loop spans 14 amino acids. In DNA, the CDR3 is TGTGCCAGTAACGGACAGGGTGCTAATGAAAAACTGTTTTTT. It is translated as CASNGQGANEKLFF.

The chain carries TRBV10-3 and TRBJ2-2, with 13 bases aligning to TRBD2. V shed 1 base and J 7 bases; nucleotides not matched to a gene: 3. This CDR3 contains 16 residues. Germline-derived CDR1 and CDR2 are ENHRY and SYGVKD. The CDR3 region is CAISEWTSGSSGELFF. CDR3 DNA sequence: TGTGCCATCAGTGAGTGGACTAGCGGGAGTAGCGGGGAGCTGTTTTTT.

This sequence joins TRBV7-6 and TRBJ2-3, with TRBD1 as a possible D gene (6 bases). This CDR3 is built from 13 residues. The V gene lost 3 bases and the J gene lost 11 bases, with 15 bases spanning the gap. Germline V lookup: CDR1 SGHVS, CDR2 FNYEAQ. CDR3 region: CASSLTRGGEQYF. For the CDR3, the DNA is TGTGCCAGCAGCTTGACCAGGGGTGGTGAGCAGTATTTT. Looking up the rest from reference TRBV7-6 and TRBJ2-3 gives the full variable domain: GAGVSQSPRYKVTKRGQDVALRCDPISGHVSLYWYRQALGQGPEFLTYFNYEAQQDKSGLPNDRFSAERPEGSISTLTIQRTEQRDSAMYRCASSLTRGGEQYFGPGTRLTVL.

The gene calls are TRBV11-1 and TRBJ2-1; 14 bases line up with TRBD2. The V gene's germline CDR1 is SGHAT and CDR2 FQDESV (reference sequence). Trimming removed 5 bases from V and 8 bases from J; junction bases left unmatched: 5. The CDR3 has 15 amino acids. CDR3 sequence reads: CASSQRLAGGDEQFF. The CDR3 DNA is TGTGCCAGCAGCCAACGACTAGCGGGAGGGGATGAGCAGTTCTTC.

This chain joins TRBV7-2 and TRBJ1-5; unclear D gene. The CDR3 length is 15 residues. CDR1 and CDR2 from the germline V gene are SGHTA and FQGNSA. With 0 bases removed from V and 1 base from J, the gap between germline ends came to 7 bases. The CDR3 loop reads CASSLAAGSNQPQHF. The CDR3 bases are TGTGCCAGCAGCTTAGCAGCGGGGAGCAATCAGCCCCAGCATTTT. Full variable domain (missing parts from reference TRBV7-2 and TRBJ1-5): GAGVSQSPSNKVTEKGKDVELRCDPISGHTALYWYRQSLGQGLEFLIYFQGNSAPDKSGLPSDRFSAERTGGSVSTLTIQRTQQEDSAVYLCASSLAAGSNQPQHFGDGTRLSIL.

The rearrangement joins TRBV4-1 to TRBJ2-1; D gene uncertain. The CDR3 extends over 18 amino acids. V was cut by 0 bases and J by 0 bases, with 15 bases left in between. Germline CDR1 reads MGHRA; CDR2 reads YSYEKL. CDR3 DNA: TGCGCCAGCAGCCAAGATCTGGGTGCGGCCGACTCCTACAATGAGCAGTTCTTC. Translated: CASSQDLGAADSYNEQFF.

The sample holds a few counts of this clone. The CDR3 here is CASSNPGTGEETQYF. As DNA, the CDR3 is TGTGCCAGCAGTAACCCCGGGACAGGGGAGGAGACCCAGTACTTC. V is TRBV25-1 and J is TRBJ2-5; 10 positions match TRBD1. Germline V gene data show CDR1 as MGHDK and CDR2 as SYGVNS. The CDR3 has 15 amino acids. V gave up 5 bases and J gave up 5 bases; unmatched junction bases: 8.

The gene calls are TRBV7-9 and TRBJ1-1; no clear D gene. Deletions cut 5 bases from V and 1 base from J, with 14 bases between. The CDR3 runs 15 residues. Per germline, CDR1 SEHNR and CDR2 FQNEAQ (reference sequence). The CDR3 DNA reads as TGTGCCAGCAGCGCCAGCGGACGGCCGAACACTGAAGCTTTCTTT. It specifies CASSASGRPNTEAFF.